The 4 T cell receptor beta chains below come from one sample, sequenced in a study of cytomegalovirus exposure and HLA in healthy donors. It was with 60 Vbeta and 13 Jbeta primers that the PCR ran. Data came from immunoSEQ multiplex PCR; TCRdb stores just in-frame clones and leaves some out. Its clone listing holds 140,000 to 150,000 clones. The specimen sequenced was PBMCs. These receptors came from a male donor in good health and CMV-seronegative.

The chain links TRBV28 to TRBJ1-2, with D possibly TRBD1 on 5 matching bases. This CDR3 has 15 amino acids. Germline V CDR1 and CDR2: MDHEN, SYDVKM. Trimming stripped 6 bases from V and 3 bases from J, with 17 bases between. The chain's CDR3 is CASSSPMTVHYGYTF. In DNA form, the CDR3 reads TGTGCCAGCAGCTCCCCGATGACAGTTCACTATGGCTACACCTTC.

The chain uses TRBV7-9 and TRBJ1-4; tentatively, D is TRBD1 (5 bases). The CDR3 length is 14 residues. Germline CDR1 SEHNR, CDR2 FQNEAQ (reference sequence). V gave up 3 bases and J gave up 8 bases, with 13 bases separating them. The CDR3 protein is CASSFVQAQEKLFF. CDR3 nucleotide sequence: TGTGCCAGCAGCTTCGTACAGGCCCAAGAAAAACTGTTTTTT.

This chain joins TRBV7-2 and TRBJ2-7, with D unclear. The CDR3 contains 14 residues. CDR1 is SGHTA and CDR2 is FQGNSA in the germline V gene. V shed 5 bases and J shed 0 bases, with 11 bases lying between them. CDR3 nucleotides: TGTGCCAGCAGCCCTGCCGGTCCCTCCTACGAGCAGTACTTC. It encodes CASSPAGPSYEQYF.

This chain uses TRBV28 with TRBJ1-2; the D is unclear. The CDR3 length is 13 residues. The germline V gene has CDR1 MDHEN and CDR2 SYDVKM. Between the trimmed V and J ends, which lost 5 bases and 5 bases, there was a span of 12 bases. The DNA of the CDR3 is TGTGCCAGCAGTCAGGACCGGGAGTATGGCTACACCTTC. Its translation: CASSQDREYGYTF.